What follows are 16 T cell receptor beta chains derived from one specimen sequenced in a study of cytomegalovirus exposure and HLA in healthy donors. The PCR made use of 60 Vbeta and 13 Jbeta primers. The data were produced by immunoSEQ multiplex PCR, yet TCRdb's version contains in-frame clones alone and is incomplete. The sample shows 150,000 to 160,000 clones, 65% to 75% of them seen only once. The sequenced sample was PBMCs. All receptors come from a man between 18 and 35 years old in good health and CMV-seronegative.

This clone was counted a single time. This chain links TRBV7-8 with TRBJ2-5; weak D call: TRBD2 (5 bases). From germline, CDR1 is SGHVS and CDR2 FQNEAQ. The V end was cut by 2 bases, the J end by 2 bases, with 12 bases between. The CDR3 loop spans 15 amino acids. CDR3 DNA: TGTGCCAGCAGCTTAATGACTAACCGACAAGAGACCCAGTACTTC. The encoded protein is CASSLMTNRQETQYF.

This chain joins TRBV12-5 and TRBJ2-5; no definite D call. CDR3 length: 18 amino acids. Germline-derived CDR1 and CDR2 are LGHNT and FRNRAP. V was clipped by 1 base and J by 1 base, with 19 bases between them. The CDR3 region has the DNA TGTGCTAGTGGTTTGGCTCGATTGGGTTTGGCAGGCCAAGAGACCCAGTACTTC. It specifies CASGLARLGLAGQETQYF.

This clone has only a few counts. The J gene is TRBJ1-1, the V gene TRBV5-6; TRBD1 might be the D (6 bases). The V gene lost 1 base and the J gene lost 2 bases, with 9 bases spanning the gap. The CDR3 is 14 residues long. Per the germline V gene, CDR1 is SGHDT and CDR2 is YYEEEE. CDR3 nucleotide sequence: TGTGCCAGCAGCTTGTTCAGGGGTAACACTGAAGCTTTCTTT. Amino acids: CASSLFRGNTEAFF.

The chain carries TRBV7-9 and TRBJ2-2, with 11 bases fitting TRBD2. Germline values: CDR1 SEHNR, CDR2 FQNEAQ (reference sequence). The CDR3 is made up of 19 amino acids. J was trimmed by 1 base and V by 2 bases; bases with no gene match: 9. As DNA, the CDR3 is TGTGCCAGCAGCTTACCCCGAACCGGGACTAGCGGGAACACCGGGGAGCTGTTTTTT. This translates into CASSLPRTGTSGNTGELFF.

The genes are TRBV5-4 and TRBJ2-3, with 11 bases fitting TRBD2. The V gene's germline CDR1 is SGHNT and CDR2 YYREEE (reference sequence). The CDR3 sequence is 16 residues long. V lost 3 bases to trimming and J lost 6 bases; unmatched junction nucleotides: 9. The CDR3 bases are TGTGCCAGCAGCTCCGGGGTAGCGGGGGGGCGTGATACGCAGTATTTT. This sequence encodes CASSSGVAGGRDTQYF. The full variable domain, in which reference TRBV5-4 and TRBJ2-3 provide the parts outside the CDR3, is ETGVTQSPTHLIKTRGQQVTLRCSSQSGHNTVSWYQQALGQGPQFIFQYYREEENGRGNFPPRFSGLQFPNYSSELNVNALELDDSALYLCASSSGVAGGRDTQYFGPGTRLTVL.

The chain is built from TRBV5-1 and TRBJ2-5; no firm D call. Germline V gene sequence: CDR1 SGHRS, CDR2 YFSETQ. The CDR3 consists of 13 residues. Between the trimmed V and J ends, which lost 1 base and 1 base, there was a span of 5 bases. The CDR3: CASSLMSQETQYF. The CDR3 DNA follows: TGCGCCAGCAGCTTGATGAGCCAAGAGACCCAGTACTTC.

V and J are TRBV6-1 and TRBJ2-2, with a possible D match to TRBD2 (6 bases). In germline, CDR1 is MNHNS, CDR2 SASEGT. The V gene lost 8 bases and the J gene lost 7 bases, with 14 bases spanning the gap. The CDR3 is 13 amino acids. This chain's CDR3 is CASRPSAFGELFF. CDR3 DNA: TGTGCCAGCCGCCCTAGCGCTTTCGGGGAGCTGTTTTTT.

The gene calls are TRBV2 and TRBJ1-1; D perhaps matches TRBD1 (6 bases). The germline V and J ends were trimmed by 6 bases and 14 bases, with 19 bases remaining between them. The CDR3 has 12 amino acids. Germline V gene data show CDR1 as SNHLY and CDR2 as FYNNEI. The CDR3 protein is CASSDPRAGAFF. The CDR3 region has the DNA TGTGCCAGCAGCGATCCCCGTGCAGGGGCGTTCTTT.

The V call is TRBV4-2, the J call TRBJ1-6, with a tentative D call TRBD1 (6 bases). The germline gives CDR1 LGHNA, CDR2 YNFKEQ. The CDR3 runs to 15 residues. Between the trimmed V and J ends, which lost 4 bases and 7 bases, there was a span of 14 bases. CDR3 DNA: TGTGCCAGCAGCCCCGACAGGACCGGAAATTCACCCCTCCACTTT. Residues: CASSPDRTGNSPLHF.

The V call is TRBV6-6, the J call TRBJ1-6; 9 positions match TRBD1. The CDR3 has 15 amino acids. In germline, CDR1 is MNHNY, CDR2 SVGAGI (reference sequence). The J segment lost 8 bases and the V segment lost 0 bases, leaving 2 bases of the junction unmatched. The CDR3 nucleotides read TGTGCCAGCAGTTACTCAAGGACAGGGGATTCACCCCTCCACTTT. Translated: CASSYSRTGDSPLHF.

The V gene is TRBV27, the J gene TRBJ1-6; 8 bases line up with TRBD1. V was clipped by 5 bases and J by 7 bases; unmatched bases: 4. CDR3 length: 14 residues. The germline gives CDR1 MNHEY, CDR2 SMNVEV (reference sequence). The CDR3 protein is CASSRDRKNSPLHF. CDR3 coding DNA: TGTGCCAGCAGTCGGGACAGGAAAAATTCACCCCTCCACTTT.

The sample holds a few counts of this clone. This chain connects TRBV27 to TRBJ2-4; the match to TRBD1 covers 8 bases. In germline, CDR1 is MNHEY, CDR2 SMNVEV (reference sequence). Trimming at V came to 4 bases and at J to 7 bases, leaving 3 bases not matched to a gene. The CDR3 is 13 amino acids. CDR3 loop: CASSSDRDNIQYF. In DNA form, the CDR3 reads TGTGCCAGCAGTTCGGACAGGGACAACATTCAGTACTTC.

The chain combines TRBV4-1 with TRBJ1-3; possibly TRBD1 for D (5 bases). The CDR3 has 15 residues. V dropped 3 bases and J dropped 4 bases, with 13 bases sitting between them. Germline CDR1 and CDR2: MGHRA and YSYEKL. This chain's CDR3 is CASSQQGAYGNTIYF. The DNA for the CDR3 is TGCGCCAGCAGCCAGCAAGGGGCGTACGGAAACACCATATATTTT.

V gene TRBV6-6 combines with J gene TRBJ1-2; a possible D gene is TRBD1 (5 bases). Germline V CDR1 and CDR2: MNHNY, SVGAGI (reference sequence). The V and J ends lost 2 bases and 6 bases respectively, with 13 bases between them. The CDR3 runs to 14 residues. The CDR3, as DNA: TGTGCCAGCAGTTACCGCCACGGGGGGGATGGCTACACCTTC. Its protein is CASSYRHGGDGYTF.

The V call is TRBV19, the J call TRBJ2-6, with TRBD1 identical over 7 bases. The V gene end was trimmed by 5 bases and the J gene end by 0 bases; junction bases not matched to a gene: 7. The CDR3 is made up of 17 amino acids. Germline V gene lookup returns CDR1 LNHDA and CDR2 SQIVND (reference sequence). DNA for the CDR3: TGTGCCAGTAGTCTCTCACAGGGGCCCTCTGGGGCCAACGTCCTGACTTTC. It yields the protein CASSLSQGPSGANVLTF.

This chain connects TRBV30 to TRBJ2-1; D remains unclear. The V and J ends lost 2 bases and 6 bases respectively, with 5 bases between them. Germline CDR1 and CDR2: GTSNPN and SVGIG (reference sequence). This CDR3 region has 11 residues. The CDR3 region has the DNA TGTGCCTGGAGTCTACGCAATGAGCAGTTCTTC. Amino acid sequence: CAWSLRNEQFF.